The rows below give T cell receptor beta chains drawn from one sample of a study of cytomegalovirus exposure and HLA in healthy donors. Here immunoSEQ multiplex PCR was the method, and the copy in TCRdb shows in-frame clones only, minus some. The sample includes under 200,000 clones, 79% of them seen just once. The specimen sequenced was PBMCs. These receptors were taken from a young woman in good health and CMV-seropositive. CDR3s include the opening cysteine and the closing phenylalanine or tryptophan. D genes are given only for firm matches. Rows give clone size only sometimes, using once, few, many, or a class for an expanded clone.

J gene: TRBJ2-1; clone size: NA; V gene: TRBV11-2; D gene: TRBD1; CDR3 length: 16; CDR3 DNA: TGTGCCAGCAGCCACGGACAGGCATACTCCTACAATGAGCAGTTCTTC; CDR3 protein: CASSHGQAYSYNEQFF
J gene: TRBJ1-2; clone size: few; V gene: TRBV10-3; D gene: NA; CDR3 length: 16; CDR3 DNA: TGTGCCATCAGGCCGGGACGGGGGAATACTAACTATGGCTACACCTTC; CDR3 protein: CAIRPGRGNTNYGYTF
J gene: TRBJ2-1; clone size: NA; V gene: TRBV27; D gene: TRBD2; CDR3 length: 15; CDR3 DNA: TGTGCCAGCAGTCTACTAGCGGGATCCTACAATGAGCAGTTCTTC; CDR3 protein: CASSLLAGSYNEQFF
J gene: TRBJ2-1; clone size: NA; V gene: TRBV19; D gene: NA; CDR3 length: 14; CDR3 DNA: TGTGCCAGTAGTATAACGCGGAAGGACAATGAGCAGTTCTTC; CDR3 protein: CASSITRKDNEQFF
J gene: TRBJ1-2; clone size: NA; V gene: TRBV5-1; D gene: TRBD1; CDR3 length: 15; CDR3 DNA: TGCGCCAGCAGCTGGGCGACAGGGACTAACTATGGCTACACCTTC; CDR3 protein: CASSWATGTNYGYTF
J gene: TRBJ1-4; clone size: NA; V gene: TRBV2; D gene: NA; CDR3 length: 13; CDR3 DNA: TGTGCCAGCAGTGGGGGAGGGGTTGAAAAACTGTTTTTT; CDR3 protein: CASSGGGVEKLFF
J gene: TRBJ1-2; clone size: NA; V gene: TRBV19; D gene: TRBD1; CDR3 length: 14; CDR3 DNA: TGTGCCAGTACCATGGACAGGGTAGGCTATGGCTACACCTTC; CDR3 protein: CASTMDRVGYGYTF
J gene: TRBJ2-3; clone size: NA; V gene: TRBV4-2; D gene: TRBD2; CDR3 length: 16; CDR3 DNA: TGTGCCAGCAGCCAAGGGACTAGCGGGGGGGCAGATACGCAGTATTTT; CDR3 protein: CASSQGTSGGADTQYF
J gene: TRBJ2-1; clone size: NA; V gene: TRBV7-8; D gene: TRBD1; CDR3 length: 18; CDR3 DNA: TGTGCCAGCAGCCCATCTGTGGGGACAGCCGAGGAGAGGAATGAGCAGTTCTTC; CDR3 protein: CASSPSVGTAEERNEQFF
J gene: TRBJ2-1; clone size: NA; V gene: TRBV11-3; D gene: NA; CDR3 length: 12; CDR3 DNA: TGTGCCAGCAGCTCTCTAGGGGCTGAGCAGTTCTTC; CDR3 protein: CASSSLGAEQFF
J gene: TRBJ1-1; clone size: NA; V gene: TRBV25-1; D gene: TRBD1; CDR3 length: 15; CDR3 DNA: TGTGCCAGCAGTGATGGGGGACAGGGGCTCGCTGAAGCTTTCTTT; CDR3 protein: CASSDGGQGLAEAFF
J gene: TRBJ1-3; clone size: NA; V gene: TRBV5-5; D gene: NA; CDR3 length: 12; CDR3 DNA: TGTGCCAGCAGCTTGAATCGGGGCACCATATATTTT; CDR3 protein: CASSLNRGTIYF
J gene: TRBJ1-1; clone size: few; V gene: TRBV6-1; D gene: NA; CDR3 length: 16; CDR3 DNA: TGTGCCAGCAGAGAAACCCTAGGGGGTTCTCGGACTGAAGCTTTCTTT; CDR3 protein: CASRETLGGSRTEAFF
J gene: TRBJ2-3; clone size: NA; V gene: TRBV7-6; D gene: NA; CDR3 length: 14; CDR3 DNA: TGTGCCAGCAGCTTAAGCGGAAGCACAGATACGCAGTATTTT; CDR3 protein: CASSLSGSTDTQYF
J gene: TRBJ2-4; clone size: NA; V gene: TRBV7-8; D gene: TRBD2; CDR3 length: 17; CDR3 DNA: TGTGCCAGCAGCTTATTGGGAGGGATCCTAGCCAAAAACATTCAGTACTTC; CDR3 protein: CASSLLGGILAKNIQYF
J gene: TRBJ2-1; clone size: NA; V gene: TRBV20-1; D gene: NA; CDR3 length: 11; CDR3 DNA: TGCAGTGGCTCAACTAACAATGAGCAGTTCTTC; CDR3 protein: CSGSTNNEQFF
J gene: TRBJ2-7; clone size: NA; V gene: TRBV6-5; D gene: TRBD1; CDR3 length: 15; CDR3 DNA: TGTGCCAGCAGTTACTCTAGGTTATCCGGGACAGGGGAGTACTTC; CDR3 protein: CASSYSRLSGTGEYF
J gene: TRBJ1-2; clone size: NA; V gene: TRBV11-2; D gene: TRBD1; CDR3 length: 16; CDR3 DNA: TGTGCCAGCAGCTTACACGTAATCAGGGGGGCGAGTGGCTACACCTTC; CDR3 protein: CASSLHVIRGASGYTF
J gene: TRBJ2-7; clone size: NA; V gene: TRBV4-1; D gene: NA; CDR3 length: 13; CDR3 DNA: TGCGCCAGCAGCCAAGAGTTGGGGAGGGAGCAGTACTTC; CDR3 protein: CASSQELGREQYF
J gene: TRBJ2-5; clone size: NA; V gene: TRBV29-1; D gene: TRBD2; CDR3 length: 19; CDR3 DNA: TGCAGCGTTGAAGGTTTTCCCCTAGCGGGAGGGCCGGGCCAAGAGACCCAGTACTTC; CDR3 protein: CSVEGFPLAGGPGQETQYF
J gene: TRBJ2-7; clone size: NA; V gene: TRBV11-2; D gene: NA; CDR3 length: 15; CDR3 DNA: TGTGCCAGCAGCTTAGAGGCAGCCCGCGGGTCCGAGCAGTACTTC; CDR3 protein: CASSLEAARGSEQYF
J gene: TRBJ2-1; clone size: few; V gene: TRBV7-6; D gene: TRBD2; CDR3 length: 18; CDR3 DNA: TGTGCCAGCAGCTTAGAATCGTTCGGCGGGGGGGCCGCCGATGAGCAGTTCTTC; CDR3 protein: CASSLESFGGGAADEQFF
J gene: TRBJ2-6; clone size: NA; V gene: TRBV25-1; D gene: TRBD1; CDR3 length: 14; CDR3 DNA: TGTGCCAGCAGGACAGGGGCCGGGGCCAACGTCCTGACTTTC; CDR3 protein: CASRTGAGANVLTF